The 21 T cell receptor beta chains below come from one sample, sequenced in a study of post-analysis software for immune sequencing data. Study-level results: There were a few TRBV segments more frequent in patients than controls, and TRBV5-6, TRBV5-1 and TRBV20-1 were among them.

TCR beta libraries were prepared from cDNA with unique molecular identifiers. TCRdb reanalysed the PCR reads using MiXCR and keeps one entry per CDR3 protein. The profile shows approximately 260,000 distinct CDR3 sequences, 36% of them singletons. Their antigens remain unidentified. Sequencing input: blood. The source is a girl between 5 and 17 years old with multiple sclerosis.

This clonotype showed up many times. This chain connects TRBV5-1 to TRBJ2-3, with a tentative D call TRBD2 (6 bases). Trimming took off 3 bases at V and 4 bases at J, with 12 bases between the two ends. CDR1 is SGHRS and CDR2 is YFSETQ in the germline V gene. The CDR3 is 14 amino acids. The chain's CDR3 is CASSSPGGSDTQYF. The CDR3 DNA is TGCGCCAGCAGCTCCCCTGGGGGGTCAGATACGCAGTATTTT.

V usage is TRBV10-3 and J usage is TRBJ1-1; 10 bases line up with TRBD1. Germline V gene sequence: CDR1 ENHRY, CDR2 SYGVKD. The CDR3 totals 13 residues. Losses at the gene ends were 4 bases for V and 6 bases for J; bases not matched to a gene: 2. DNA for the CDR3: TGTGCCATCAGTGGGACAGGGGGGGCTGAAGCTTTCTTT. This encodes CAISGTGGAEAFF.

The chain carries TRBV25-1 and TRBJ2-1, with 7 bases fitting TRBD2. Germline V gives CDR1 MGHDK, CDR2 SYGVNS. Germline trimming cut 6 bases from V and 10 bases from J; bases unmatched to any gene: 9. CDR3 length: 13 residues. The CDR3 DNA reads as TGTGCCAGCAGCGCGGGAGCGACACAGGAGCAGTTCTTC. It codes for CASSAGATQEQFF.

Regarding this clonotype: No conserved phenylalanine or tryptophan is present at the end of the CDR3, so a read error is the likely explanation. The chain is built from TRBV7-9 and TRBJ1-2; D not certain. The CDR3 covers 14 residues. The germline gives CDR1 SEHNR, CDR2 FQNEAQ (reference sequence). The CDR3 protein is CASSWLAGNYGYTC. DNA for the CDR3: TGTGCCAGCAGCTGGTTGGCGGGCAACTATGGTTACACCTGC.

This clonotype occurred many times. The rearrangement uses TRBV10-3 and TRBJ1-1, with TRBD1 matching over 7 bases. The CDR3 spans 17 residues. With 3 bases clipped from V and 0 bases from J, the junction kept 10 bases outside the gene matches. Per the germline V gene, CDR1 is ENHRY and CDR2 is SYGVKD. CDR3 residues: CAISEGGNQGVNTEAFF. In DNA form, the CDR3 reads TGTGCCATCAGTGAAGGGGGCAACCAGGGAGTGAACACTGAAGCTTTCTTT.

The table lists this clonotype with many counts. The chain combines TRBV5-1 with TRBJ1-2, with D perhaps matching TRBD1 (6 bases). Trimming took 0 bases from V and 3 from J, leaving 9 bases between them. Germline V gene sequence: CDR1 SGHRS, CDR2 YFSETQ. The length of the CDR3 is 14 residues. The CDR3 region is CASSLAAGDYGYTF. The DNA of the CDR3 is TGCGCCAGCAGCTTGGCCGCAGGGGACTATGGCTACACCTTC.

In its sample, this clonotype was seen a few times. The V gene is TRBV3-1, the J gene TRBJ1-1; no clear D. The germline V gene encodes CDR1 LGHDT and CDR2 YNNKEL (reference sequence). The CDR3 extends over 15 amino acids. Trimming removed 3 bases at V and 0 bases at J, with 11 bases between. CDR3 nucleotide sequence: TGTGCCAGCAGCCACTCAGGCGCCATGAACACTGAAGCTTTCTTT. It encodes CASSHSGAMNTEAFF.

This clonotype was seen at least ten times. V is TRBV4-1 and J is TRBJ2-5; 9 bases are a match to TRBD2. Germline lookup yields CDR1 MGHRA and CDR2 YSYEKL. V dropped 1 base and J dropped 4; count of bases not matched to a gene: 7. The CDR3 covers 16 residues. The CDR3 DNA is TGCGCCAGCAGCCAAGTAGCCGGGACTAGCTTAGAGACCCAGTACTTC. Encoded protein: CASSQVAGTSLETQYF.

This clonotype was observed a single time. Possible read error: a much larger clone is one base away. This rearrangement joins TRBV20-1 to TRBJ1-1; no firm D call. V was shortened by 2 bases and J by 10 bases, with 11 bases between the two germline ends. CDR1 DFQATT and CDR2 SNEGSKA come from the germline V gene (reference sequence). This CDR3 has 11 amino acids. CDR3 coding DNA: TGCAGTGCTAGATTGCGAGGTGGAGCTTTCTTT. Translation gives CSARLRGGAFF.

This clonotype was seen a handful of times. The V and J genes are TRBV7-2 and TRBJ2-7, with 7 nucleotides matching TRBD2. V dropped 3 bases and J dropped 10; count of bases not matched to a gene: 6. The CDR3 runs to 12 residues. CDR1 SGHTA and CDR2 FQGNSA come from the germline V gene. The CDR3 region is CASSFRGEAQYF. The CDR3 DNA is TGTGCCAGCAGCTTTCGGGGGGAAGCCCAGTACTTC.

The J gene is TRBJ1-6, the V gene TRBV7-2, with 8 bases aligning to TRBD1. Germline V gene lookup returns CDR1 SGHTA and CDR2 FQGNSA. J lost 9 bases, V lost 5 bases, and 18 bases had no gene match. The CDR3 loop spans 18 amino acids. CDR3 sequence (DNA): TGTGCCAGCAGCCTAAGCATCGGGACAGGTTCCTGGAGTTCACCCCTCCACTTT. Encoded protein: CASSLSIGTGSWSSPLHF.

This chain uses TRBV20-1 with TRBJ2-7, with TRBD2 as a possible D gene (5 bases). The CDR3 has 10 residues. Trimming took 6 bases from V and 6 from J, leaving 9 bases between them. Germline V gene sequence: CDR1 DFQATT, CDR2 SNEGSKA (reference sequence). The DNA of the CDR3 is TGCAGTGCCCGTCGGGGCGAGCAGTACTTC. The encoded protein is CSARRGEQYF.

Remarks on this clonotype: This clone may be a read error of a much larger clone one base away. The chain links TRBV12-3 or TRBV12-4 to TRBJ2-1; perhaps TRBD2 as D (5 bases). The J call may be in error: the DNA end matches TRBJ2-7 better. The CDR3 contains 14 residues. The CDR3 DNA reads as TGTGCCAGCCTGAGGGCAGCCTCCTACAATGAGCAGTACTTC. This sequence encodes CASLRAASYNEQYF.

This clonotype was observed a handful of times. V and J are TRBV7-9 and TRBJ1-2; tentatively, D is TRBD1 (5 bases). This CDR3 has 13 residues. CDR1 SEHNR and CDR2 FQNEAQ come from the germline V gene (reference sequence). V was cut by 5 bases and J by 7 bases, with 14 bases left in between. Written as DNA, the CDR3 is TGTGCCAGCAGCCTAGGGGCCAGGGCTGGCTACACCTTC. It translates to CASSLGARAGYTF.

This clonotype appeared once. A much more abundant neighbour one base away suggests this may be a read error. This chain joins TRBV5-1 and TRBJ2-7, with D perhaps assigned TRBD1 or TRBD2 (5 bases each). Near its end, the DNA agrees better with TRBJ2-4, so the J call may be wrong. The CDR3 sequence is 16 residues long. Germline V CDR1 and CDR2: SGHRS, YFSETQ. In DNA form, the CDR3 reads TGCGCCAGCACTACCGGGGCTGATCTAATCAAAGACATTCAGTACTTC. Its protein is CASTTGADLIKDIQYF.

This clonotype was observed at least ten times. This rearrangement joins TRBV20-1 to TRBJ1-2; perhaps TRBD1 as D (6 bases). Trimming cost V 5 bases and J 3 bases, with 16 bases left between them. The CDR3 has 14 amino acids. Germline-derived CDR1 and CDR2 are DFQATT and SNEGSKA (reference sequence). The CDR3 spells CSAQPTDRYYGYTF. DNA for the CDR3: TGCAGTGCTCAACCCACGGACAGATACTATGGCTACACCTTC.

The CDR3 here is CASSPTFGLASQETQYF. The CDR3 DNA reads TGCGCCAGCAGCCCAACCTTCGGACTAGCGAGCCAAGAGACCCAGTACTTC. J is TRBJ2-5 and V is TRBV4-3, with 9 bases lining up with TRBD2. The length of the CDR3 is 17 residues. With V trimmed by 4 bases and J by 1 base, 10 bases remained unmatched. The germline CDR1 and CDR2 sequences are LGHNA and YSLEER.

This clonotype was recorded at least ten times. The chain links TRBV20-1 to TRBJ1-2; D is possibly TRBD1 (6 bases). The CDR3 contains 15 residues. Trimming shortened V by 5 bases and J by 4 bases, and 20 bases separated the two germline ends. CDR1 and CDR2 from the germline V gene are DFQATT and SNEGSKA (reference sequence). The CDR3 reads CSALPPTGTTYGYTF. The DNA for the CDR3 is TGCAGTGCTCTCCCCCCAACAGGGACTACCTATGGCTACACCTTC.

This clonotype was observed at least ten times. The chain uses TRBV2 and TRBJ2-7; 8 nucleotides agree with TRBD2. Germline loops: CDR1 SNHLY, CDR2 FYNNEI. V lost 0 bases, J lost 3 bases, and 7 bases stayed unmatched. The CDR3 contains 16 residues. This CDR3 is CASSEALSAGGYEQYF. CDR3 in DNA: TGTGCCAGCAGTGAAGCGCTTTCGGCGGGGGGCTACGAGCAGTACTTC.

The chain employs TRBV7-9 and TRBJ2-1; unclear D gene. The CDR3 is 14 residues long. V was shortened by 1 base and J by 9 bases, with 13 bases between the two germline ends. The germline V gene has CDR1 SEHNR and CDR2 FQNEAQ (reference sequence). CDR3 sequence: CASSLVYGEGEQFF. The CDR3 nucleotides read TGTGCCAGCAGCTTAGTTTATGGGGAAGGTGAGCAGTTCTTC.

A few counts support this clonotype. J is TRBJ2-7 and V is TRBV29-1; unclear D gene. V shed 5 bases and J shed 3 bases, with 8 bases lying between them. The CDR3 is 11 amino acids. The germline V gene encodes CDR1 SQVTM and CDR2 ANQGSEA. The CDR3 protein is CSVIRSYEQYF. The CDR3 coding sequence is TGCAGCGTTATCCGAAGCTACGAGCAGTACTTC.